The 21 T cell receptor beta chains below all came from one sample that was sequenced in a study of OX40 agonist ivuxolimab in advanced cancers. Library method: the immunoSEQ multiplex PCR assay. TCRdb obtained this table from immuneACCESS and retained in-frame rearrangements with V and J assigned. These tables miss some clones; where compared with another copy, unresolved V genes account for less than half of the shortfall, and the remainder is unexplained. The sample has about 60,000 clones on record, approximately 90% of them singletons. The biggest ten clones account for approximately 2% of the sample. The sequenced sample was CD4+ or CD8+ T cells sorted from blood, obtained in a trial of the OX40 agonist ivuxolimab. The receptors derive from an adult with an advanced solid tumor such as melanoma, head and neck, liver or kidney cancer.

The J gene is TRBJ1-2, the V gene TRBV5-5, with unresolved D. The germline V gene has CDR1 SGHKS and CDR2 YYEKEE (reference sequence). The CDR3 length is 15 residues. Trimming shortened V by 3 bases and J by 8 bases, and 20 bases separated the two germline ends. The CDR3 DNA is TGTGCCAGCAGCTCCCAGATGACCCGACCGGGGGGCTACACCTTC. It encodes CASSSQMTRPGGYTF.

This chain joins TRBV5-6 and TRBJ1-1; D remains unclear. Germline V gene lookup returns CDR1 SGHDT and CDR2 YYEEEE. V lost 7 bases and J 7 bases, leaving 20 bases between the germline ends. The CDR3 length is 14 residues. This chain's CDR3 is CASCAGGFENEAFF. Here the CDR3 DNA reads TGTGCCAGCTGCGCCGGAGGGTTTGAAAATGAAGCTTTCTTT.

CDR3 amino acids: CASSPNFSAGNTIYF. CDR3 DNA sequence: TGTGCCAGCTCACCGAACTTTAGCGCTGGAAACACCATATATTTT. The J gene is TRBJ1-3, the V gene TRBV18, with unresolved D. The length of the CDR3 is 15 residues. Germline lookup yields CDR1 KGHSH and CDR2 LQKENI. V dropped 3 bases and J dropped 2 bases, with 11 bases sitting between them.

The chain has TRBV2 and TRBJ2-3; D not resolved. The ends were cut back, 6 bases at V and 5 bases at J, with 9 bases in the middle. Germline V lookup: CDR1 SNHLY, CDR2 FYNNEI. This CDR3 is 12 amino acids long. Here the CDR3 reads CASRVSGDTQYF. The CDR3 region has the DNA TGTGCCAGCAGAGTATCGGGAGATACGCAGTATTTT. The complete variable domain, with remaining parts taken from reference TRBV2 and TRBJ2-3, reads EPEVTQTPSHQVTQMGQEVILRCVPISNHLYFYWYRQILGQKVEFLVSFYNNEISEKSEIFDDQFSVERPDGSNFTLKIRSTKLEDSAMYFCASRVSGDTQYFGPGTRLTVL.

The CDR3, as DNA: TGTGCCAGCAGTGAAGCGGGGGGGACAGGGCGGGCTAACACTGAAGCTTTCTTT. It translates to CASSEAGGTGRANTEAFF. This chain uses TRBV6-1 with TRBJ1-1, with 9 bases matching TRBD1. With V trimmed by 0 bases and J by 2 bases, 10 bases remained unmatched. This CDR3 region has 18 residues. CDR1 is MNHNS and CDR2 is SASEGT in the germline V gene.

In the case of this clone: A read error may produce the germline difference seen at one junction end. Distinct nucleotide sequences in the sample also encode this CDR3. This rearrangement joins TRBV27 to TRBJ1-2, with D maybe TRBD1 (6 bases). Germline V gene lookup returns CDR1 MNHEY and CDR2 SMNVEV (reference sequence). The CDR3 is made up of 14 amino acids. The CDR3 region has the DNA TGCGCCAGCAGCTTACAACAGGGAATCTATGGCTACACCTTC. This gives the protein CASSLQQGIYGYTF.

In its sample, this clone was seen once. J is TRBJ1-1 and V is TRBV7-9; no reliable D call. The V gene lost 4 bases and the J gene lost 1 base, with 13 bases spanning the gap. CDR1 and CDR2 from the germline V gene are SEHNR and FQNEAQ (reference sequence). The CDR3 loop spans 15 amino acids. DNA for the CDR3: TGTGCCAGCAGCTCCGACCGGGGTAAGAACACTGAAGCTTTCTTT. Protein sequence: CASSSDRGKNTEAFF.

The chain joins TRBV28 to TRBJ2-7; 9 bases agree with TRBD2. V shed 1 base and J 0 bases; nucleotides not matched to a gene: 4. The CDR3 loop spans 16 amino acids. Germline V gene data show CDR1 as MDHEN and CDR2 as SYDVKM. The CDR3 DNA sequence: TGTGCCAGCAGTTTATTCGGCGGGGGGGCCTCCTACGAGCAGTACTTC. It encodes CASSLFGGGASYEQYF.

The chain is built from TRBV22-1 and TRBJ1-5. TRBV22-1 is a recognized pseudogene. The CDR3 runs to 19 residues. The CDR3, as DNA: TGTCCTGGGAGCGCACAAGGCAGGAACGTCAACTATAGCAATCAGCCCCAGCATTTT. Translated, it gives CPGSAQGRNVNYSNQPQHF.

The V and J genes are TRBV28 and TRBJ2-6; 8 nucleotides match TRBD1. Germline CDR1 is MDHEN and CDR2 is SYDVKM. CDR3 length: 19 residues. V trimming: 3 bases; J trimming: 4 bases; junction bases outside the gene matches: 14. Written as DNA, the CDR3 is TGTGCCAGCAGTTTTTGGGAGACAGGGGAGCTCTCCGGGGCCAACGTCCTGACTTTC. It yields the protein CASSFWETGELSGANVLTF.

The chain has TRBV9 and TRBJ1-1; 7 bases fit TRBD1. The V gene end was trimmed by 3 bases and the J gene end by 1 base; junction bases not matched to a gene: 3. The CDR3 consists of 14 residues. From germline, CDR1 is SGDLS and CDR2 YYNGEE. The chain's CDR3 is CASSATGSNTEAFF. Written as DNA, the CDR3 is TGTGCCAGCAGCGCGACAGGGTCGAACACTGAAGCTTTCTTT.

The chain joins TRBV18 to TRBJ1-5, with 10 bases matching TRBD1. Looked up from germline, CDR1 is KGHSH and CDR2 is LQKENI. The CDR3 contains 15 residues. Trimming at V came to 3 bases and at J to 6 bases, leaving 5 bases not matched to a gene. The CDR3 sequence: CASSPGQGGAQPQHF. The CDR3, as DNA: TGTGCCAGCTCACCCGGACAGGGGGGGGCTCAGCCCCAGCATTTT.

This clone was observed a few times. V gene TRBV30 combines with J gene TRBJ2-6; 9 bases map to TRBD1. From germline, CDR1 is GTSNPN and CDR2 SVGIG (reference sequence). The CDR3 has 17 residues. J lost 0 bases, V lost 2 bases, and 5 bases had no gene match. CDR3: CAWSRDRVSSGANVLTF. The CDR3 nucleotides are TGTGCCTGGAGTAGGGACAGGGTCAGCTCTGGGGCCAACGTCCTGACTTTC.

The chain has TRBV19 and TRBJ2-3; TRBD2 matches 8 bases. The V gene end was trimmed by 6 bases and the J gene end by 1 base; junction bases not matched to a gene: 9. Germline V gives CDR1 LNHDA, CDR2 SQIVND (reference sequence). This CDR3 is built from 16 residues. The CDR3 loop reads CASSGRAEVGTDTQYF. For the CDR3, the DNA is TGTGCCAGTAGCGGGAGGGCCGAAGTAGGCACAGATACGCAGTATTTT.

V gene TRBV28 combines with J gene TRBJ1-3, with D maybe TRBD1 (5 bases). From germline, CDR1 is MDHEN and CDR2 SYDVKM. This CDR3 has 14 amino acids. V lost 8 bases and J 3 bases, leaving 14 bases between the germline ends. Here the CDR3 reads CASSSQTVGNTIYF. The DNA of the CDR3 is TGTGCCAGCTCGTCGCAGACAGTTGGAAACACCATATATTTT.

The chain joins TRBV11-3 to TRBJ2-1, with D uncertain. Trimming cost V 3 bases and J 6 bases, with 15 bases left between them. The CDR3 runs 15 residues. Per the germline V gene, CDR1 is SGHNT and CDR2 is YENEEA. Here the CDR3 reads CASSFGGQQTNEQFF. As DNA, the CDR3 is TGTGCCAGCAGCTTTGGTGGGCAGCAGACCAATGAGCAGTTCTTC.

J is TRBJ1-6 and V is TRBV18, with 7 bases lining up with TRBD1. The ends lost 3 bases at V and 5 bases at J; junction bases unmatched: 7. The CDR3 sequence is 16 residues long. The V gene's germline CDR1 is KGHSH and CDR2 LQKENI. The CDR3 DNA follows: TGTGCCAGCTCACCTCGACAGGGTGATAATAATTCACCCCTCCACTTT. It is translated as CASSPRQGDNNSPLHF.

The genes are TRBV7-8 and TRBJ1-4; D is perhaps TRBD1 (5 bases). Trimming removed 1 base at V and 2 bases at J, with 8 bases between. Germline V gene sequence: CDR1 SGHVS, CDR2 FQNEAQ. The CDR3 has 15 amino acids. This CDR3 is CASSLEGTTNEKLFF. In DNA form, the CDR3 reads TGTGCCAGCAGCTTAGAGGGGACGACTAATGAAAAACTGTTTTTT.

The chain couples TRBV18 to TRBJ1-2; D unresolved. V was trimmed by 2 bases and J by 8 bases, leaving 15 bases between them. Germline assignment: CDR1 KGHSH and CDR2 LQKENI. There are 14 residues in the CDR3. CDR3 DNA: TGTGCCAGCTCACCATCGCGAGTCTCCTGGGGCTACACCTTC. Translation gives CASSPSRVSWGYTF. The variable domain in full, with the rest retrieved from reference TRBV18 and TRBJ1-2, is NAGVMQNPRHLVRRRGQEARLRCSPMKGHSHVYWYRQLPEEGLKFMVYLQKENIIDESGMPKERFSAEFPKEGPSILRIQQVVRGDSAAYFCASSPSRVSWGYTFGSGTRLTVV.

CDR3 nucleotide sequence: TGTGCCAGCACCACCGAGACCTCGGTTCTGTTTTTT. It encodes CASTTETSVLFF. This sequence joins TRBV28 and TRBJ1-4; D gene unclear. Germline CDR1 is MDHEN and CDR2 is SYDVKM. Trimming removed 7 bases at V and 14 bases at J, with 17 bases between. The CDR3 covers 12 residues.

This chain uses TRBV19 with TRBJ1-2; D is undetermined. CDR3 length: 13 amino acids. The V gene lost 3 bases and the J gene lost 0 bases, with 5 bases spanning the gap. CDR1 LNHDA and CDR2 SQIVND come from the germline V gene (reference sequence). CDR3 bases: TGTGCCAGTAGTATGAGGGCTAACTATGGCTACACCTTC. Translated, it gives CASSMRANYGYTF.